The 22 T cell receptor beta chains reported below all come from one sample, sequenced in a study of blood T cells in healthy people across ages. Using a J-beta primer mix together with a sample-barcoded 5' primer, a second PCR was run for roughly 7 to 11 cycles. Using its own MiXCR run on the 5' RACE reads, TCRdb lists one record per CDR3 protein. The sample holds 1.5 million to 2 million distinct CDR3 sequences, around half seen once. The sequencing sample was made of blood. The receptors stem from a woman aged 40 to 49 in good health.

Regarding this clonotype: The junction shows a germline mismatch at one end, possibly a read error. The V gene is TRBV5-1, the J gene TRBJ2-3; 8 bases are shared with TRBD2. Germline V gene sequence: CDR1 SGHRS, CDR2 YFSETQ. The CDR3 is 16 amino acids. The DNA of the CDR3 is TGCGCCAGCAGTTCCGGACTAGCTCCTAGCACAGATACGCGGTATTTT. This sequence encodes CASSSGLAPSTDTRYF. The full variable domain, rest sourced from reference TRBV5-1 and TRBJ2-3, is KAGVTQTPRYLIKTRGQQVTLSCSPISGHRSVSWYQQTPGQGLQFLFEYFSETQRNKGNFPGRFSGRQFSNSRSEMNVSTLELGDSALYLCASSSGLAPSTDTRYFGPGTRLTVL.

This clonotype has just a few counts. CDR3 bases: TGCAGTGCTAGAGGGACTAACTCCTACAATGAGCAGTTCTTC. Amino acid sequence: CSARGTNSYNEQFF. This chain uses TRBV20-1 with TRBJ2-1, with D perhaps TRBD2 (6 bases). Germline CDR1 reads DFQATT; CDR2 reads SNEGSKA (reference sequence). The CDR3 runs to 14 residues. Trimming removed 1 base from V and 0 bases from J, with 7 bases in between.

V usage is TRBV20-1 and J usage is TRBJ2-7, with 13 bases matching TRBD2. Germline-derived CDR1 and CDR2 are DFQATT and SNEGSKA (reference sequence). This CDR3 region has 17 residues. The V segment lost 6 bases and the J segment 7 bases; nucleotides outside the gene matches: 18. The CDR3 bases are TGCAGTGCCGCCGGACTAGCGGGGGCCCTTTCCTACAATGAGCAGTACTTC. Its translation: CSAAGLAGALSYNEQYF.

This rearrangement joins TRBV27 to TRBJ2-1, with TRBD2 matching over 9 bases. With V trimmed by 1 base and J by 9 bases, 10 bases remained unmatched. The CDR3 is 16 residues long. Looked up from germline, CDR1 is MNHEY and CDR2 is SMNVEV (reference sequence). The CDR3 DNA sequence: TGTGCCAGCAGTTTATTAATTAGCGGGGGTTCTCCTGAGCAGTTCTTC. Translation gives CASSLLISGGSPEQFF.

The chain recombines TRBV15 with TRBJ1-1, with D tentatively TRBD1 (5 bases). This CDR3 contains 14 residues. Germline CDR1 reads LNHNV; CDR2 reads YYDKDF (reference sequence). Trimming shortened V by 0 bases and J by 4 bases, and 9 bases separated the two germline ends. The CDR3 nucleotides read TGTGCCACCAGCAGAGATCGAGGGACCACTGAAGCTTTCTTT. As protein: CATSRDRGTTEAFF.

CDR3 loop: CASSQGVAVNYGYTF. The DNA of the CDR3 is TGCGCCAGCAGCCAAGGAGTCGCGGTTAACTATGGCTACACCTTC. This sequence joins TRBV4-3 and TRBJ1-2, with D unclear. This CDR3 contains 15 residues. Trimming shortened V by 1 base and J by 1 base, and 10 bases separated the two germline ends. The germline gives CDR1 LGHNA, CDR2 YSLEER.

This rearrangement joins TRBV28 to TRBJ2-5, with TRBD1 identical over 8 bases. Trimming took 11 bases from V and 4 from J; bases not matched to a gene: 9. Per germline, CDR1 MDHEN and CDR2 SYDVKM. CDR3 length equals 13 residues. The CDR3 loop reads CAGSRGLGETQYF. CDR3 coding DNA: TGTGCCGGATCCAGGGGGCTTGGAGAGACCCAGTACTTC.

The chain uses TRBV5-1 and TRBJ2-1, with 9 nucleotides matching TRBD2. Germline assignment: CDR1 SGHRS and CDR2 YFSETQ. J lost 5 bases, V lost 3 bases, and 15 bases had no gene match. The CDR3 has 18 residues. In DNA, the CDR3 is TGCGCCAGCAGCTCATCTAGCGGGGCATGGGGTTTTGACAATGAGCAGTTCTTC. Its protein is CASSSSSGAWGFDNEQFF.

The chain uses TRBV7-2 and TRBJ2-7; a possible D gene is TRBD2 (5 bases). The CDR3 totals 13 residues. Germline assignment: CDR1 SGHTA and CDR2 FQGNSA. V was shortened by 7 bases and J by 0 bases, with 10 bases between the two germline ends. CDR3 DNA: TGTGCCAGCAAGCTCCGGGGCTCCTACGAGCAGTACTTC. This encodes CASKLRGSYEQYF.

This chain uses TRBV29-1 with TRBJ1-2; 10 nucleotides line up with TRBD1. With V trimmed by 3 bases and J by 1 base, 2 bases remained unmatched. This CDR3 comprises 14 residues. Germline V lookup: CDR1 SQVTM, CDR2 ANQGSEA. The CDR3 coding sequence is TGCAGCGTTGAGGGACAGGGGAGTAACTATGGCTACACCTTC. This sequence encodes CSVEGQGSNYGYTF.

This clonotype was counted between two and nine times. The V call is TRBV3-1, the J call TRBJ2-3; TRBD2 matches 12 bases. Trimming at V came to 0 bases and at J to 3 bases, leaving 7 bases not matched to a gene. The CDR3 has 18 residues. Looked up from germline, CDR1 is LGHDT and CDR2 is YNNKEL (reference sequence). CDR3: CASSQEILAGGRTDTQYF. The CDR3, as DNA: TGTGCCAGCAGCCAAGAGATACTAGCGGGGGGACGAACAGATACGCAGTATTTT.

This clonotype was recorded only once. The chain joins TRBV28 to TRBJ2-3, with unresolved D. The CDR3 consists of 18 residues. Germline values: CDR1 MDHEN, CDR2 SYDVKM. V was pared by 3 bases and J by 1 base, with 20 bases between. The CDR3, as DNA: TGTGCCAGCAGTTTCATCTACACCGGGCAGTTGGGCACAGATACGCAGTATTTT. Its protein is CASSFIYTGQLGTDTQYF.

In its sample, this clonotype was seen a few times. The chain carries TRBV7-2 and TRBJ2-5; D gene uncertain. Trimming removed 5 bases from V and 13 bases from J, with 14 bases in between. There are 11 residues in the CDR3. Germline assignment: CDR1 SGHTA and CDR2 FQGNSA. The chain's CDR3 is CASSQDPRRYF. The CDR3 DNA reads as TGTGCCAGCAGCCAGGACCCAAGGCGGTACTTC. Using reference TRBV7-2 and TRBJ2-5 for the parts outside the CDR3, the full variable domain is GAGVSQSPSNKVTEKGKDVELRCDPISGHTALYWYRQSLGQGLEFLIYFQGNSAPDKSGLPSDRFSAERTGGSVSTLTIQRTQQEDSAVYLCASSQDPRRYFGPGTRLLVL.

The CDR3 DNA follows: TGTGCCAGCACCCAGCCAGGGGGCCCCGCTAACTATGGCTACACCTTC. It yields the protein CASTQPGGPANYGYTF. The V call is TRBV6-5, the J call TRBJ1-2; 8 bases map to TRBD1. CDR1 and CDR2 (germline): MNHEY, SVGAGI. The CDR3 is 16 residues long. V lost 7 bases, J lost 0 bases, and 10 bases stayed unmatched.

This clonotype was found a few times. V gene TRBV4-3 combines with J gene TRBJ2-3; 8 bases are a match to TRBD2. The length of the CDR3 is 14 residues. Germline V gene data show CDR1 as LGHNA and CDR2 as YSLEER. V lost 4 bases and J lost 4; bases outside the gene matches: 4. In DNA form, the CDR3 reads TGCGCCAGCAGCCTTAGCGGGGAGGCAGATACGCAGTATTTT. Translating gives CASSLSGEADTQYF.

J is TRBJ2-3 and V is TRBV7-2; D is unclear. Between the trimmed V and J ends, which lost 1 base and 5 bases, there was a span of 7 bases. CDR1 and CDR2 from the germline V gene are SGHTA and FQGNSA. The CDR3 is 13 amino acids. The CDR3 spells CASSLVSGDTQYF. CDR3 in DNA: TGTGCCAGCAGCTTAGTAAGTGGAGATACGCAGTATTTT.

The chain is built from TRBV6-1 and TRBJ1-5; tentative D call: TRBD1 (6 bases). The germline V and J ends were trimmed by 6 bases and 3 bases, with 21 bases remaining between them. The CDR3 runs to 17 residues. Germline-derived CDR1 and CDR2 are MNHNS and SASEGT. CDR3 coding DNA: TGTGCCAGCAGCCGGGCAAGGAGGGGGGGAGACAATCAGCCCCAGCATTTT. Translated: CASSRARRGGDNQPQHF.

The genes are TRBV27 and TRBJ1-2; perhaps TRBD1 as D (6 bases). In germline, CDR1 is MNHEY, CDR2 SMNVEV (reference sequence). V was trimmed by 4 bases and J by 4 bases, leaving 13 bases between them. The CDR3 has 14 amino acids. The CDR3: CASSWRGAGYGYTF. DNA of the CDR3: TGTGCCAGCAGTTGGAGGGGGGCCGGCTATGGCTACACCTTC.

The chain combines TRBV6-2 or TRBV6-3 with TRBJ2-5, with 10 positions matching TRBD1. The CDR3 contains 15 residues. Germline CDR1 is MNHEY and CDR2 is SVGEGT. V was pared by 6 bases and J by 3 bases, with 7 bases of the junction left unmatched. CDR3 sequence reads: CASSKPDRGEETQYF. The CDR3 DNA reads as TGTGCCAGCAGCAAACCGGACAGGGGGGAAGAGACCCAGTACTTC.

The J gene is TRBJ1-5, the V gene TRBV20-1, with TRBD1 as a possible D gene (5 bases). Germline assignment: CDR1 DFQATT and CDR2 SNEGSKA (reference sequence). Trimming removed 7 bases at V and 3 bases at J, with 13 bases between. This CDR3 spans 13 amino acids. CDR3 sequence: CSVGTGVNQPQHF. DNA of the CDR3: TGCAGTGTAGGGACGGGGGTCAATCAGCCCCAGCATTTT.

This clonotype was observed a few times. CDR3 bases: TGCAGTGCTAGAGCTAATAGCGGGGACGAGCAGTACTTC. It specifies CSARANSGDEQYF. This sequence joins TRBV20-1 and TRBJ2-7; 8 bases line up with TRBD2. Unmatched junction bases numbered 4, after V lost 1 base and J lost 5 bases. The CDR3 runs to 13 residues. CDR1 and CDR2 (germline): DFQATT, SNEGSKA (reference sequence).

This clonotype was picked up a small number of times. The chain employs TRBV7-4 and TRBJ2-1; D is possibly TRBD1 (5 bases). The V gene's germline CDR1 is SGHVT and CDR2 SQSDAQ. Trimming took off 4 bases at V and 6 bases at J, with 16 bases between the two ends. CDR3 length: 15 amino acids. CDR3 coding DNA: TGTGCCAGCAGCTCCGGACCGGATGGGGCCAATGAGCAGTTCTTC. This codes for CASSSGPDGANEQFF.